The next 18 T cell receptor beta chains were all read from a single sample in a study of CD8 T cells in ankylosing spondylitis (dated by TCRdb to about 2017). Their target antigens are unknown. Library preparation used 5' RACE. The instrument given in TCRdb is Illumina HiSeq 2500. TCRdb applied fastp at Q25 and MiXCR to the public reads, then kept only in-frame beta chains. Every distinct CDR3 protein forms one entry, paired with its most common genes and DNA. Here the sample has under 950,000 distinct CDR3 sequences; around 20% occur a single time. 19% of the sample rests with the top ten. On the study overall, not on this receptor specifically: Blood from ankylosing spondylitis patients appeared to be characterized by a TCR beta motif made up of several highly homologous amino acid variants.

The sequenced sample consisted of blood, either unsorted or a sorted T cell fraction (not recorded which). The receptors were gathered from a male donor with ankylosing spondylitis.

This clonotype has ten or more counts. V gene TRBV5-1 combines with J gene TRBJ1-1; D call uncertain. Trimming removed 4 bases at V and 2 bases at J, with 15 bases between. Germline CDR1 and CDR2: SGHRS and YFSETQ. The CDR3 runs to 15 residues. CDR3 in DNA: TGCGCCAGCAGCCTGGGCCTCTCAGGTAACACTGAAGCTTTCTTT. Protein: CASSLGLSGNTEAFF.

This chain links TRBV10-3 with TRBJ2-1; D could derive from TRBD1 or TRBD2 (5 bases each). Trimming pared 7 bases from V and 0 bases from J, leaving 7 bases between. Germline CDR1 is ENHRY and CDR2 is SYGVKD. The CDR3 consists of 13 residues. The CDR3: CAITGSSYNEQFF. The CDR3 nucleotides are TGTGCCATCACAGGGAGCTCCTACAATGAGCAGTTCTTC.

The chain carries TRBV5-1 and TRBJ2-7, with 9 bases fitting TRBD1. V shed 0 bases, J shed 8 bases, and the junction held 6 bases outside the gene matches. The CDR3 runs to 14 residues. The germline V gene has CDR1 SGHRS and CDR2 YFSETQ. This chain's CDR3 is CASSLVGQGGKQYF. The CDR3 nucleotides read TGCGCCAGCAGCTTGGTGGGACAGGGAGGGAAGCAGTACTTC.

This clonotype was seen only a few times. The chain joins TRBV20-1 to TRBJ2-1; TRBD2 matches 8 bases. Germline V gene lookup returns CDR1 DFQATT and CDR2 SNEGSKA (reference sequence). This CDR3 comprises 14 residues. The DNA for the CDR3 is TGCACTACCCGGTTAGCGGGGAACTACAATGAGCAGTTCTTC. This encodes CTTRLAGNYNEQFF.

The CDR3 coding sequence is TGTGCCAGCAGCCTCCAGGCAGGCGCATATCAGCCCCAGCATTTT. The encoded protein is CASSLQAGAYQPQHF. The rearrangement joins TRBV7-8 to TRBJ1-5; D is uncertain. CDR1 and CDR2 from the germline V gene are SGHVS and FQNEAQ. The CDR3 runs to 15 residues. The V gene lost 5 bases and the J gene lost 5 bases, with 16 bases spanning the gap.

On this clonotype: One junction end disagrees with the germline gene, perhaps due to a read error. The V gene is TRBV28, the J gene TRBJ2-5; D is unresolved. This CDR3 is 12 amino acids long. CDR1 is MDHEN and CDR2 is SYDVKM in the germline V gene. The CDR3 DNA reads as TGTGCCAGCGGTTTATCCCAAGAGACCCAGTACTTC. Its protein is CASGLSQETQYF.

This clonotype showed up many times. The rearrangement links TRBV12-3 or TRBV12-4 to TRBJ1-1; D possibly corresponds to TRBD1 (6 bases). This CDR3 is 12 amino acids long. Trimming left V 8 bases short and J 1 base short, with 8 bases between. CDR3 loop: CASRGANTEAFF. The DNA for the CDR3 is TGTGCCAGCCGGGGGGCGAACACTGAAGCTTTCTTT.

In its sample, this clonotype was seen a few times. The chain joins TRBV7-9 to TRBJ2-7; perhaps TRBD1 as D (7 bases). CDR3 length equals 16 residues. In germline, CDR1 is SEHNR, CDR2 FQNEAQ (reference sequence). Trimming took 5 bases from V and 2 from J, leaving 19 bases between them. CDR3 nucleotides: TGTGCCAGCAGCCCGGAGGAGGGGGCGTTCCCCTACGAGCAGTACTTC. As protein: CASSPEEGAFPYEQYF.

The chain uses TRBV7-9 and TRBJ1-1, with a weak D call TRBD1 (5 bases). Trimming removed 4 bases from V and 1 base from J, with 7 bases in between. There are 13 residues in the CDR3. Germline CDR1 reads SEHNR; CDR2 reads FQNEAQ (reference sequence). The CDR3 here is CASSSGWNTEAFF. In nucleotides, the CDR3 is TGTGCCAGCAGCTCAGGGTGGAACACTGAAGCTTTCTTT. The full variable domain, rest sourced from reference TRBV7-9 and TRBJ1-1, is DTGVSQNPRHKITKRGQNVTFRCDPISEHNRLYWYRQTLGQGPEFLTYFQNEAQLEKSRLLSDRFSAERPKGSFSTLEIQRTEQGDSAMYLCASSSGWNTEAFFGQGTRLTVV.

The chain joins TRBV12-3 or TRBV12-4 to TRBJ2-3; D is possibly TRBD1 (6 bases). The ends were cut back, 1 base at V and 1 base at J, with 15 bases in the middle. This CDR3 has 17 amino acids. CDR3 amino acids: CASSLGGLAEGTDTQYF. The CDR3 DNA reads TGTGCCAGCAGTTTAGGGGGGCTAGCTGAGGGCACAGATACGCAGTATTTT.

The chain employs TRBV9 and TRBJ2-7; D is perhaps TRBD1 (6 bases). The CDR3 loop spans 14 amino acids. CDR1 is SGDLS and CDR2 is YYNGEE in the germline V gene. The V end was cut by 0 bases, the J end by 7 bases, with 14 bases between. DNA of the CDR3: TGTGCCAGCAGCGTAGGTAGGGAAACAGGGGAGCAGTACTTC. Its protein product is CASSVGRETGEQYF.

The chain combines TRBV20-1 with TRBJ2-7; D ambiguous. Between the trimmed V and J ends, which lost 0 bases and 4 bases, there was a span of 13 bases. CDR3 length: 14 amino acids. Per germline, CDR1 DFQATT and CDR2 SNEGSKA (reference sequence). The CDR3 DNA sequence: TGCAGTGCTAGAGATCATGGGGTGTTATACGAGCAGTACTTC. It translates to CSARDHGVLYEQYF.

This clonotype was recorded many times. The chain has TRBV25-1 and TRBJ1-4, with 10 bases that match TRBD1. Germline assignment: CDR1 MGHDK and CDR2 SYGVNS. The CDR3 runs 14 residues. V shed 2 bases and J 7 bases; nucleotides not matched to a gene: 1. This CDR3 is CASSERDRGEKLFF. CDR3 DNA sequence: TGTGCCAGCAGTGAACGGGACAGGGGTGAAAAACTGTTTTTT.

V and J are TRBV3-1 and TRBJ2-2; TRBD1 agrees at 8 bases. Germline V CDR1 and CDR2: LGHDT, YNNKEL (reference sequence). J was trimmed by 6 bases and V by 5 bases; bases with no gene match: 8. The CDR3 consists of 15 residues. CDR3 sequence: CASSGDRGQSGELFF. CDR3 DNA sequence: TGTGCCAGCAGCGGAGACAGGGGTCAATCCGGGGAGCTGTTTTTT.

This clonotype was counted a few times. This chain connects TRBV2 to TRBJ1-5, with D perhaps TRBD1 (5 bases). With 7 bases removed from V and 3 bases from J, the gap between germline ends came to 13 bases. Germline CDR1 reads SNHLY; CDR2 reads FYNNEI. The CDR3 sequence is 14 residues long. CDR3 coding DNA: TGTGCCAGCACCACTCAGGGTCACAATCAGCCCCAGCATTTT. Protein product: CASTTQGHNQPQHF. The full variable domain, with the rest looked up from reference TRBV2 and TRBJ1-5, is EPEVTQTPSHQVTQMGQEVILRCVPISNHLYFYWYRQILGQKVEFLVSFYNNEISEKSEIFDDQFSVERPDGSNFTLKIRSTKLEDSAMYFCASTTQGHNQPQHFGDGTRLSIL.

This clonotype was observed a handful of times. Written as DNA, the CDR3 is TGTGCCAGCAGTCCGATGGACAGGGGCTACGAGCAGTACTTC. The encoded protein is CASSPMDRGYEQYF. The chain uses TRBV2 and TRBJ2-7, with 9 nucleotides matching TRBD1. J was trimmed by 3 bases and V by 5 bases; bases with no gene match: 5. The CDR3 has 14 residues. In germline, CDR1 is SNHLY, CDR2 FYNNEI.

This clonotype was seen a handful of times. This chain uses TRBV20-1 with TRBJ1-2, with TRBD1 as a possible D gene (5 bases). The CDR3 is 14 residues long. V shed 3 bases and J shed 6 bases, with 17 bases lying between them. The germline CDR1 and CDR2 sequences are DFQATT and SNEGSKA (reference sequence). This CDR3 reads CSASVGTAEDGYTF. In DNA form, the CDR3 reads TGCAGTGCTAGTGTCGGGACGGCCGAGGATGGCTACACCTTC.

The genes are TRBV4-2 and TRBJ2-3, with D perhaps matching TRBD2 (6 bases). V gave up 0 bases and J gave up 6 bases, with 16 bases separating them. Germline assignment: CDR1 LGHNA and CDR2 YNFKEQ. This CDR3 contains 16 residues. In DNA form, the CDR3 reads TGTGCCAGCAGCCAAGATTTGGGGGAGGACGGGGATACGCAGTATTTT. Its protein is CASSQDLGEDGDTQYF.